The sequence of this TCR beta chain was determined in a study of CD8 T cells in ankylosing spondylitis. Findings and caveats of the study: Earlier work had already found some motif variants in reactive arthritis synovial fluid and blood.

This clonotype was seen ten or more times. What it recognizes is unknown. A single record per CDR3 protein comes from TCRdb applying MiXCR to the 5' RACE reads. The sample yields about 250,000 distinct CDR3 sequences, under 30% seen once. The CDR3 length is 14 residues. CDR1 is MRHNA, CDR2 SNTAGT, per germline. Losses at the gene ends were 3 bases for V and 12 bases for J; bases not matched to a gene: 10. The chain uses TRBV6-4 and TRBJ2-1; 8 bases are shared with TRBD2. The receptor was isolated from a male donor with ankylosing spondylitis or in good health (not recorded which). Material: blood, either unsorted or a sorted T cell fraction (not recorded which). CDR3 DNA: TGTGCCAGCAGTGAAGCGGGGGCTACCAAGGGGCAGTTCTTC. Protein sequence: CASSEAGATKGQFF.